This TCR beta chain was captured by sequencing in a study of a mutant IDH1 vaccine in newly diagnosed glioma. The time point is: week 23, last vaccination. One vaccine dose held 300 ug of mutant IDH1 20-mer peptide and came with topical imiquimod. This table comes from immunoSEQ multiplex PCR, and its TCRdb copy is limited to in-frame clones, with some not included. Of approximately 41,000 clones listed, 80% to 95% are singletons. A word on this clone: Its antigen is unidentified.

V gave up 3 bases and J gave up 4 bases, with 11 bases separating them. CDR1 and CDR2 (germline): SGDLS, YYNGEE. This CDR3 has 14 residues. The receptor comes from a man in his fifties or sixties with glioma. J is TRBJ1-3 and V is TRBV9; D perhaps matches TRBD1 (6 bases). The specimen comprised PBMCs, sampled from a glioma patient whose treatment included an IDH1 peptide vaccine. The CDR3 spells CASSAGDSGNTIYF. The DNA for the CDR3 is TGTGCCAGCAGCGCAGGGGATAGCGGAAACACCATATATTTT.